This T cell receptor (beta chain) was sequenced for a study of control samples from healthy donors and cancer patients. Assay used: immunoSEQ multiplex PCR; TCRdb lists only in-frame clones, some missing. This table has 100,000 to 150,000 clones, 75% to 95% appearing once. The CDR3 contains 12 residues. Germline CDR1 reads SQVTM; CDR2 reads ANQGSEA. The junction had 11 bases not matched to a gene; V was cut back by 8 bases and J by 8 bases. J is TRBJ1-1 and V is TRBV29-1; TRBD1 matches 7 bases. This clonotype originated in a man aged 35 to 55 in good health. The sample taken for sequencing was blood. Here the CDR3 reads CSSNSGGIEAFF. CDR3 nucleotide sequence: TGCAGCTCCAACTCAGGGGGGATCGAAGCTTTCTTT.